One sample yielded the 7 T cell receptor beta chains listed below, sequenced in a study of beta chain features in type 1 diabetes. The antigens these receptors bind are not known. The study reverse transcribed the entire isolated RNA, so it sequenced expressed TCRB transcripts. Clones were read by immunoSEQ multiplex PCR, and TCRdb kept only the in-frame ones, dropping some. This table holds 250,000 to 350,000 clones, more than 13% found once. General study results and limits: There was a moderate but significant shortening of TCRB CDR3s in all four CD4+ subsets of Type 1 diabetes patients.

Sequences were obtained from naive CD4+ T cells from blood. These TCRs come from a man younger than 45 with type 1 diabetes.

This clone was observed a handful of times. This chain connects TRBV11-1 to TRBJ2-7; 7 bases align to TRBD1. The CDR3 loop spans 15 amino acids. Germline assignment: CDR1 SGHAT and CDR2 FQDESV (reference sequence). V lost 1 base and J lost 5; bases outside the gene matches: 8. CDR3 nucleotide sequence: TGTGCCAGCAGCTTAGGTTCACAGGGGAACCACGAGCAGTACTTC. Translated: CASSLGSQGNHEQYF.

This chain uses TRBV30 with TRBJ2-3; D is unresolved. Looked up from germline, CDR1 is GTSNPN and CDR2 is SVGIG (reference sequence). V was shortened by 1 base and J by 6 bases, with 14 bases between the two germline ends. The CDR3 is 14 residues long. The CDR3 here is CAWSAPPLSDTQYF. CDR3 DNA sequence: TGTGCCTGGAGTGCCCCTCCCTTGTCCGATACGCAGTATTTT.

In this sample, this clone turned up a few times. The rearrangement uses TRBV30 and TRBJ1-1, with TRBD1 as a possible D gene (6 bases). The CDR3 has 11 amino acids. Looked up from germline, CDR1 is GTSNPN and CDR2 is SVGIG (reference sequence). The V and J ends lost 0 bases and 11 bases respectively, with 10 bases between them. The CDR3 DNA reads TGTGCCTGGAGTGTAGCGGGGGGCGCTTTCTTT. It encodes CAWSVAGGAFF.

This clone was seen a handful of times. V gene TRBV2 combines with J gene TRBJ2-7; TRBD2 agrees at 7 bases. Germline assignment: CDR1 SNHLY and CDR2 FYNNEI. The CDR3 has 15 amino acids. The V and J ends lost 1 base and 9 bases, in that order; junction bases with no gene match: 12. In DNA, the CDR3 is TGTGCCAGCAGTGAAGAACCGGGAGGAGGATTAGCGCAGTACTTC. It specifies CASSEEPGGGLAQYF.

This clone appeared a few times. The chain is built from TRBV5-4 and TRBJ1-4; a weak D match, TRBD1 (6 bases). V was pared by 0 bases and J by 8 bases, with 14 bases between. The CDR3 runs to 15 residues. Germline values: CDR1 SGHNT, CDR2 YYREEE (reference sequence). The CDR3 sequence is CASSLAQGLHEKLFF. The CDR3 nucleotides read TGTGCCAGCAGCTTGGCACAGGGTTTACACGAAAAACTGTTTTTT.

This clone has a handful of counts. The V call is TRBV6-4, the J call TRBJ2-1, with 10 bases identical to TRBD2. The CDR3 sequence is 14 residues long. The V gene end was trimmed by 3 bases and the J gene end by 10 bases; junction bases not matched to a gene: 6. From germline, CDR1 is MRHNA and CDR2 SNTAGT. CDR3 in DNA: TGTGCCAGCAGTGAACTAGCGGGAAAGAAGGAGCAGTTCTTC. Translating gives CASSELAGKKEQFF.

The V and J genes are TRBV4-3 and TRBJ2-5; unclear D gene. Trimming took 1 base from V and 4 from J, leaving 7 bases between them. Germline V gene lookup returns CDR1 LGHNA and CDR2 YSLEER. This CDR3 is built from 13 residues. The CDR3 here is CASSQGPRETQYF. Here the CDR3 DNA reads TGCGCCAGCAGCCAAGGGCCTAGAGAGACCCAGTACTTC.